One sample yielded the 17 T cell receptor beta chains listed below, sequenced in a study of T cell repertoires in cytomegalovirus infection. MiXCR, run by TCRdb on the reads, gives a single entry per CDR3 protein. The table records under 600,000 distinct CDR3 sequences, approximately 17% of them present only once. Source material: CD8+ T cells from PBMCs. These receptors originate from a human donor in good health (CMV status not recorded). Some clones in this sample may be carry-over from other donors' samples.

This chain's CDR3 is CASSQDPGGEGNQPQHF. Written as DNA, the CDR3 is TGTGCCAGCAGCCAAGACCCAGGGGGCGAGGGCAATCAGCCCCAGCATTTT. V is TRBV3-1 and J is TRBJ1-5; 8 bases line up with TRBD1. The V gene's germline CDR1 is LGHDT and CDR2 YNNKEL (reference sequence). The CDR3 is made up of 17 amino acids. The J segment lost 2 bases and the V segment lost 0 bases, leaving 6 bases of the junction unmatched.

A note on this clonotype: This may stem from a read error, because a much larger clone lies one nucleotide away. Since the CDR3 does not end with the conserved phenylalanine or tryptophan, this likely comes from a read error. The CDR3 reads CASSYTSGGGNEQFS. Written as DNA, the CDR3 is TGTGCCAGCAGTTATACTAGCGGGGGGGGGAATGAGCAGTTCTCC. The V and J genes are TRBV12-3 or TRBV12-4 and TRBJ2-1, with 13 bases lining up with TRBD2. This CDR3 comprises 15 residues. The ends lost 4 bases at V and 7 bases at J; junction bases unmatched: 4.

At least ten counts were recorded for this clonotype. The V and J genes are TRBV7-8 and TRBJ2-7; 7 bases match TRBD1. Germline V gives CDR1 SGHVS, CDR2 FQNEAQ. This CDR3 has 16 residues. V was pared by 5 bases and J by 3 bases, with 13 bases of the junction left unmatched. The CDR3 region has the DNA TGTGCCAGCAGCCCGAGGGGGCCCTTCGAGGACTACGAGCAGTACTTC. Its translation is CASSPRGPFEDYEQYF.

This clonotype was seen repeatedly, ten times or more. V and J are TRBV7-6 and TRBJ2-2; no definite D call. The length of the CDR3 is 15 residues. V lost 4 bases and J lost 5, with 14 bases in between. The germline CDR1 and CDR2 sequences are SGHVS and FNYEAQ. The CDR3 spells CASSSINLTTGELFF. The CDR3 DNA is TGTGCCAGCAGCTCGATTAACTTGACTACCGGGGAGCTGTTTTTT.

This clonotype has at least ten counts. The chain is built from TRBV7-9 and TRBJ2-7; the D call may be TRBD1 or TRBD2 (5 bases each). Trimming removed 5 bases from V and 0 bases from J, with 11 bases in between. There are 14 residues in the CDR3. The germline CDR1 and CDR2 sequences are SEHNR and FQNEAQ (reference sequence). CDR3 loop: CASSPLGDSYEQYF. CDR3 DNA: TGTGCCAGCAGCCCCCTGGGGGACTCCTACGAGCAGTACTTC.

This clonotype was seen only a few times. The chain uses TRBV2 and TRBJ1-5, with D tentatively TRBD1 (6 bases). Trimming cost V 6 bases and J 7 bases, with 13 bases left between them. The CDR3 is 13 residues long. Germline V lookup: CDR1 SNHLY, CDR2 FYNNEI. CDR3 in DNA: TGTGCCAGCAGAAGAACAGGGTCCCAGCCCCAGCATTTT. Translation: CASRRTGSQPQHF.

A word on this clonotype: This may stem from a read error, because a much larger clone lies one nucleotide away. V and J are TRBV2 and TRBJ2-2; D may correspond to TRBD1 or TRBD2 (5 bases each). Germline CDR1 reads SNHLY; CDR2 reads FYNNEI. The CDR3 contains 14 residues. The CDR3 loop is CASSVGLTTGVLFF. The CDR3 DNA reads TGTGCCAGCAGTGTGGGGCTCACCACCGGGGTGCTGTTTTTT.

This clonotype was recorded a few times. The V and J genes are TRBV19 and TRBJ1-2; D perhaps matches TRBD1 (5 bases). The CDR3 is made up of 15 amino acids. V was trimmed by 4 bases and J by 1 base, leaving 13 bases between them. Germline V gene lookup returns CDR1 LNHDA and CDR2 SQIVND (reference sequence). In DNA form, the CDR3 reads TGTGCCAGTAGTACCGTAGGGGATTTTAACTATGGCTACACCTTC. Amino acid sequence: CASSTVGDFNYGYTF.

The rearrangement links TRBV25-1 to TRBJ1-2, with D possibly TRBD1 on 5 matching bases. Trimming cost V 4 bases and J 3 bases, with 6 bases left between them. The germline gives CDR1 MGHDK, CDR2 SYGVNS. CDR3 length: 12 residues. In DNA form, the CDR3 reads TGTGCCAGCAGTGGGACACACTATGGCTACACCTTC. This translates into CASSGTHYGYTF.

This clonotype was seen ten or more times. The chain combines TRBV4-1 with TRBJ1-6, with 8 bases lining up with TRBD1. CDR3 size: 17 residues. Trimming removed 4 bases from V and 0 bases from J; junction bases left unmatched: 5. Germline V gives CDR1 MGHRA, CDR2 YSYEKL. Here the CDR3 DNA reads TGCGCCAGCAGCCTCCGGGACAGGAGCTCCTATAATTCACCCCTCCACTTT. This gives the protein CASSLRDRSSYNSPLHF.

The rearrangement links TRBV19 to TRBJ2-7; weak D call: TRBD2 (6 bases). The V gene's germline CDR1 is LNHDA and CDR2 SQIVND (reference sequence). The CDR3 spans 12 residues. V gave up 5 bases and J gave up 7 bases, with 12 bases separating them. The CDR3 spells CASSSGVREQYF. The CDR3 DNA reads TGTGCCAGTAGTTCGGGAGTGAGGGAGCAGTACTTC.

This sequence joins TRBV11-2 and TRBJ2-5, with 11 bases matching TRBD1. The CDR3 has 16 amino acids. V shed 5 bases and J 5 bases; nucleotides not matched to a gene: 10. Germline values: CDR1 SGHAT, CDR2 FQNNGV. This CDR3 reads CASSDRTGGVGETQYF. DNA for the CDR3: TGTGCCAGCAGCGACAGGACAGGGGGCGTAGGGGAGACCCAGTACTTC.

Concerning this clonotype: An end of the junction does not agree with germline; a read error may underlie this. The J gene is TRBJ1-2, the V gene TRBV12-3 or TRBV12-4, with D tentatively TRBD1 (6 bases). This CDR3 is 14 amino acids long. Here the CDR3 reads CTSSLGGGSYGYTF. DNA for the CDR3: TGTACCAGCAGTTTAGGGGGGGGCAGCTATGGCTACACCTTC.

In its sample, this clonotype was seen many times. V gene TRBV7-9 combines with J gene TRBJ2-7, with D perhaps TRBD2 (6 bases). In germline, CDR1 is SEHNR, CDR2 FQNEAQ (reference sequence). This CDR3 is built from 15 residues. Deletions cut 5 bases from V and 2 bases from J, with 16 bases between. CDR3 loop: CASSRPRRDAYEQYF. In nucleotides, the CDR3 is TGTGCCAGCAGCCGTCCGCGGCGGGACGCCTACGAGCAGTACTTC.

This clonotype appeared a few times. The genes are TRBV14 and TRBJ2-5, with D uncertain. Trimming pared 0 bases from V and 4 bases from J, leaving 12 bases between. Looked up from germline, CDR1 is SGHDN and CDR2 is FVKESK. This CDR3 is built from 15 residues. Here the CDR3 DNA reads TGTGCCAGCAGCCAAGATGGCCGGTATTTAGAGACCCAGTACTTC. Its translation is CASSQDGRYLETQYF.

The table lists this clonotype with a few counts. The chain uses TRBV3-1 and TRBJ2-5; D possibly corresponds to TRBD2 (5 bases). Deletions cut 0 bases from V and 2 bases from J, with 7 bases between. Per germline, CDR1 LGHDT and CDR2 YNNKEL (reference sequence). This CDR3 has 14 amino acids. CDR3 residues: CASSQDWRQETQYF. CDR3 in DNA: TGTGCCAGCAGCCAAGATTGGAGGCAAGAGACCCAGTACTTC.

This clonotype was seen ten or more times. The chain joins TRBV7-8 to TRBJ1-5; 7 bases are shared with TRBD1. V shed 5 bases and J 7 bases; nucleotides not matched to a gene: 8. Germline CDR1 and CDR2: SGHVS and FQNEAQ. There are 14 residues in the CDR3. The chain's CDR3 is CASSPVRQGQPQHF. The CDR3 bases are TGTGCCAGCAGCCCGGTCCGACAGGGCCAGCCCCAGCATTTT.